This TCR beta chain was sequenced for a study of blood T cell repertoires in COVID-19. Study background: The United States, Italy and Spain provided the acute and convalescent COVID-19 samples.

The CDR3 totals 14 residues. Trimming at V came to 1 base and at J to 4 bases, leaving 0 bases not matched to a gene. The germline V gene encodes CDR1 LNHDA and CDR2 SQIVND (reference sequence). The assay was immunoSEQ multiplex PCR, and TCRdb's table has in-frame clones only and misses some. Of under 200,000 clones listed, almost 85% are singletons. This chain joins TRBV19 and TRBJ2-3; 9 nucleotides agree with TRBD1. The clonotype originates from a man aged 40-55 years who had recovered from COVID-19. Sequencing was carried out using peripheral blood. This CDR3 is CASSIGQGADTQYF. As DNA, the CDR3 is TGTGCCAGTAGTATAGGACAGGGGGCAGATACGCAGTATTTT.